Included here is one TCR beta chain sequence, with context. Its matching antigen is unknown. Treatment of the sample: 15 to 20 received Ad26.COV2.S at low or high dose, single or two shots; 5 received placebo; per-sample allocation not given. All samples were drawn on day 63, counting from the first vaccine or placebo injection. The donor's status was that of an adult aged 18-55 years in Boston. The sample is drawn from a study of Ad26.COV2.S vaccination and SARS-CoV-2 variants. At the level of the study: Ad26.COV2.S was injected intramuscularly once or twice, 56 days apart.

This CDR3 contains 11 residues. The junction had 3 bases not matched to a gene; V was cut back by 8 bases and J by 9 bases. The repertoire was sequenced with immunoSEQ multiplex PCR; TCRdb's copy has only in-frame clones and lacks some. The data show about 440,000 clones, about 90% seen once. General study results and limits: Breadth, reportedly substantial, characterized the spike-specific CD8+ and CD4+ T cell responses after vaccination. Breadth and depth estimates from TCRs may understate total T cell responses.

This chain links TRBV12-3 or TRBV12-4 with TRBJ2-4, with TRBD1 matching 8 bases. The TCR was taken from a person between 18 and 59 years old who received the Ad26.COV2.S COVID-19 vaccine or a placebo. The sample here was peripheral blood, taken in a trial of Ad26.COV2.S vaccine versus placebo. The DNA for the CDR3 is TGTGCCAGCTCGACAGGGGTCATTCAGTACTTC. It encodes CASSTGVIQYF.